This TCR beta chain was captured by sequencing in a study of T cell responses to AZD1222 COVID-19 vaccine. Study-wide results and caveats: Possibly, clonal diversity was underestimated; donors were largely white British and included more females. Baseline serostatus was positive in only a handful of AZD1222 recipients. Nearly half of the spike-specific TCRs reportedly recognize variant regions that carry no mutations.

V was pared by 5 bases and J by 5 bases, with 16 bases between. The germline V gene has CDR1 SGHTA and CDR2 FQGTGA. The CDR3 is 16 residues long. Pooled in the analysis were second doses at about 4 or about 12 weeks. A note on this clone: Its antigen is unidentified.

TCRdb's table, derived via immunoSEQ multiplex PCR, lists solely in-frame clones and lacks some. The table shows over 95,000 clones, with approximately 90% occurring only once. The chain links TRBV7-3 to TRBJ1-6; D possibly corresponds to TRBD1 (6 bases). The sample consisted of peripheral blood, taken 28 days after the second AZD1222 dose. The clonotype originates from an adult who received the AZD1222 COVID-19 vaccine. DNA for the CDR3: TGTGCCAGCAGCCCTCAGGGGAGAGGCCATAATTCACCCCTCCACTTT. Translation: CASSPQGRGHNSPLHF.